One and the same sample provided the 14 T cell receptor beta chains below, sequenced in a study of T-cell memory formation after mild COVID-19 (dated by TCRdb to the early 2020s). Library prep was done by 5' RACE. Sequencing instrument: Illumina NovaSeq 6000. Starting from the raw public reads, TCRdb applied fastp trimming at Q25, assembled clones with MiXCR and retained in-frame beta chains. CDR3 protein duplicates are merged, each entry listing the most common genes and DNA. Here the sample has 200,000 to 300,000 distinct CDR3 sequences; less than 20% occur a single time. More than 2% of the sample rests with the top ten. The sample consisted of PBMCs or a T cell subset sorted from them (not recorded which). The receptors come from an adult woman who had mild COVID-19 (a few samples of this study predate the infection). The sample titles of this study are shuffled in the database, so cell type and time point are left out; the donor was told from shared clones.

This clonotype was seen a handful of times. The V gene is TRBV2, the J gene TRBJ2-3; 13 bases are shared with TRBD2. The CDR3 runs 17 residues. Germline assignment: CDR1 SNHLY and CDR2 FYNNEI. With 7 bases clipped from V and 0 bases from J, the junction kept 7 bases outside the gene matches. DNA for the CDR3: TGTGCCAGCAAGAGGACTAGCGGGGGACCTAGCACAGATACGCAGTATTTT. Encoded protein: CASKRTSGGPSTDTQYF.

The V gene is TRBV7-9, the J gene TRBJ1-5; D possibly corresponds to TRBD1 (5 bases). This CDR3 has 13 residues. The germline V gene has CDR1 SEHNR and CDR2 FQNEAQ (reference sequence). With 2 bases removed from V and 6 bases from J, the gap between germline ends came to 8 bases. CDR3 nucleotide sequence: TGTGCCAGCAGCTTATTCGGGGGTCAGCCCCAGCATTTT. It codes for CASSLFGGQPQHF.

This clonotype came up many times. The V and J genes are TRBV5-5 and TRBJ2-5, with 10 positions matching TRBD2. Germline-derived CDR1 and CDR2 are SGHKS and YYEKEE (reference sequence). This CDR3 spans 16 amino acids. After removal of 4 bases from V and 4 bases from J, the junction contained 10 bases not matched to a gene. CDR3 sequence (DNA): TGTGCCAGCAGCCTCATGGGGGGACTAGCGACAGAGACCCAGTACTTC. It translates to CASSLMGGLATETQYF.

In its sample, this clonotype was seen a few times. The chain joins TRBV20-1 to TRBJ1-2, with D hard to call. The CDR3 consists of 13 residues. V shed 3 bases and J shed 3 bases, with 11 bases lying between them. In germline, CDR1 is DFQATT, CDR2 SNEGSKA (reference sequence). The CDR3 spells CSASAQLYYGYTF. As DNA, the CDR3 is TGCAGTGCTAGTGCGCAGTTATACTATGGCTACACCTTC.

CDR3 DNA: TGTGCCAGCAGCCAACAGACAGCATATAATTCACCCCTCCACTTT. Amino acid sequence: CASSQQTAYNSPLHF. The rearrangement links TRBV3-1 to TRBJ1-6; a weak D match, TRBD1 (5 bases). Trimming took 2 bases from V and 4 from J, leaving 9 bases between them. CDR3 size: 15 residues. The germline V gene encodes CDR1 LGHDT and CDR2 YNNKEL (reference sequence).

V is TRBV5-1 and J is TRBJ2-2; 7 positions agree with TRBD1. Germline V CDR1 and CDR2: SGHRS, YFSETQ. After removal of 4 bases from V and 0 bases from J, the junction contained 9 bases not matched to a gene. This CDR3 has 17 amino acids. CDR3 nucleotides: TGCGCCAGCAGCATTACCAGGGGGTACCCGAACACCGGGGAGCTGTTTTTT. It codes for CASSITRGYPNTGELFF.

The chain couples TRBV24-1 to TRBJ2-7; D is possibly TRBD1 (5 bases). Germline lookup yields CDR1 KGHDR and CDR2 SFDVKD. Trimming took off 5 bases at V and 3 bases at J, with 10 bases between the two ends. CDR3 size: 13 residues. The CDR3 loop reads CATSVGHNYEQYF. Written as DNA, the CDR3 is TGTGCCACCAGTGTTGGACATAACTACGAGCAGTACTTC.

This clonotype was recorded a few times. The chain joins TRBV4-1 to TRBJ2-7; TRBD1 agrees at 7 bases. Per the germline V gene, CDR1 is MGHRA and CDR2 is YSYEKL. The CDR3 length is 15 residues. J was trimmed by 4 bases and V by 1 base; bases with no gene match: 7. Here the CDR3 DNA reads TGCGCCAGCAGCCAAGCCATAGGGGGCAGGTACGAGCAGTACTTC. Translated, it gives CASSQAIGGRYEQYF.

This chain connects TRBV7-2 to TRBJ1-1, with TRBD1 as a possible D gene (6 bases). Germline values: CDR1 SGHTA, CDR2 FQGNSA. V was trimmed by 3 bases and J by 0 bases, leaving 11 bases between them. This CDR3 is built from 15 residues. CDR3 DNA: TGTGCCAGCAGCTTCGGCAGGGACATGAACACTGAAGCTTTCTTT. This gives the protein CASSFGRDMNTEAFF.

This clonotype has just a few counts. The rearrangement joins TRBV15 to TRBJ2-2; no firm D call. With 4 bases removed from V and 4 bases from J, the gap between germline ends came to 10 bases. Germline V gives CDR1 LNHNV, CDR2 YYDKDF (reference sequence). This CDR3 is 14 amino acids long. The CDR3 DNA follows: TGTGCCACCAGCACGCACACGGTCACCGGGGAGCTGTTTTTT. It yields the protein CATSTHTVTGELFF.

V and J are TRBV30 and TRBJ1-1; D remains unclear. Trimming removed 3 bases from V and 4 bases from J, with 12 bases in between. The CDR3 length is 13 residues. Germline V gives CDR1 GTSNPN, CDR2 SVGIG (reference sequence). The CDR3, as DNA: TGTGCCTGGAGCAGGCAGGCATCCACTGAAGCTTTCTTT. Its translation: CAWSRQASTEAFF.

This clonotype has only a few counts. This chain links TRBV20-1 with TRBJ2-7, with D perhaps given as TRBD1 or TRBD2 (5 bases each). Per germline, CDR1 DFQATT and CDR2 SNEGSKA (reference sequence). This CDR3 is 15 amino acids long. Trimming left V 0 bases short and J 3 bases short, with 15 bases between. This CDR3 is CSARDRQRAFYEQYF. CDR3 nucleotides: TGCAGTGCTAGAGATCGACAGAGGGCATTCTACGAGCAGTACTTC.

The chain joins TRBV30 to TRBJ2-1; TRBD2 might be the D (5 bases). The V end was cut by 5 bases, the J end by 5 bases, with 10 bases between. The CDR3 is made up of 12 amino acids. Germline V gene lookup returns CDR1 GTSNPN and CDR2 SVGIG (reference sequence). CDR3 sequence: CAWGKADNEQFF. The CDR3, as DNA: TGTGCCTGGGGGAAAGCGGACAATGAGCAGTTCTTC.

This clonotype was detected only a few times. The DNA for the CDR3 is TGTGCCAGCAGCTTAGCGCAAAGGACTAGCGGGGCCCGCACAGATACGCAGTATTTT. Translated, it gives CASSLAQRTSGARTDTQYF. The rearrangement links TRBV7-9 to TRBJ2-3; 12 bases line up with TRBD2. V dropped 0 bases and J dropped 1; count of bases not matched to a gene: 8. The length of the CDR3 is 19 residues. Germline-derived CDR1 and CDR2 are SEHNR and FQNEAQ (reference sequence).